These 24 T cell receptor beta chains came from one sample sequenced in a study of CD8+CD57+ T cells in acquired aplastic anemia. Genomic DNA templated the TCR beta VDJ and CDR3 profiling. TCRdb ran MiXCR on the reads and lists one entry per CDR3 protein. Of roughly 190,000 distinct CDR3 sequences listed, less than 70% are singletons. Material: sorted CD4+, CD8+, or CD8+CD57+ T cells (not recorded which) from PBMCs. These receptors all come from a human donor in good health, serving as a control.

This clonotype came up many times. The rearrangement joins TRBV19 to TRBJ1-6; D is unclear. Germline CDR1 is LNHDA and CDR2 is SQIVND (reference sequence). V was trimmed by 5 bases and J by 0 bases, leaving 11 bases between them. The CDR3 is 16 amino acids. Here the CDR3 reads CASSPRAGSYNSPLHF. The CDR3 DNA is TGTGCCAGTAGTCCCCGAGCAGGCTCCTATAATTCACCCCTCCACTTT.

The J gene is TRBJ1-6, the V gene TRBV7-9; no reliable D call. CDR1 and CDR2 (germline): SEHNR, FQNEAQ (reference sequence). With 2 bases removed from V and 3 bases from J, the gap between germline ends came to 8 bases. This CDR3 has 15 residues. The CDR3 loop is CASSLRTDYNSPLHF. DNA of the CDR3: TGTGCCAGCAGCTTAAGGACTGACTATAATTCACCCCTCCACTTT.

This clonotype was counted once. DNA for the CDR3: TGTGCCAGTAGTACCTCGCAGGCTGCCTATGGCTACACCTTC. Amino acid sequence: CASSTSQAAYGYTF. The rearrangement joins TRBV19 to TRBJ1-2; D remains ambiguous. V lost 4 bases and J 4 bases, leaving 13 bases between the germline ends. Germline V gene sequence: CDR1 LNHDA, CDR2 SQIVND (reference sequence). The CDR3 runs to 14 residues.

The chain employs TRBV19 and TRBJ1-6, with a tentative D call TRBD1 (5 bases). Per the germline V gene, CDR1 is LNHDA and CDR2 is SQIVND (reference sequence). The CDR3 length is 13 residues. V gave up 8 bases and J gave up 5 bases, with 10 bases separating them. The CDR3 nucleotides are TGTGCCAGTGGCAGGGTCGATAATTCACCCCTCCACTTT. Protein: CASGRVDNSPLHF.

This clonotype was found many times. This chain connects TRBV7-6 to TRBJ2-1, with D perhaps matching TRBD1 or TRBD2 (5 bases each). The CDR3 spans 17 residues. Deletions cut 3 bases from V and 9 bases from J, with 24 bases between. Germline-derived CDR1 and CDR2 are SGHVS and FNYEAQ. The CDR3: CASSFRPLDTPRGEQFF. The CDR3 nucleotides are TGTGCCAGCAGCTTTCGACCCCTGGACACCCCTCGGGGTGAGCAGTTCTTC.

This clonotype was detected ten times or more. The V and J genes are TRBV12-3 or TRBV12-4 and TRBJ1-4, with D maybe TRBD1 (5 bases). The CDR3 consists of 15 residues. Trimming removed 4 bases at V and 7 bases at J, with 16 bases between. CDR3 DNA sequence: TGTGCCAGCAGTTCCTATCAGGGAGAAGGTGAAAAACTGTTTTTT. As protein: CASSSYQGEGEKLFF.

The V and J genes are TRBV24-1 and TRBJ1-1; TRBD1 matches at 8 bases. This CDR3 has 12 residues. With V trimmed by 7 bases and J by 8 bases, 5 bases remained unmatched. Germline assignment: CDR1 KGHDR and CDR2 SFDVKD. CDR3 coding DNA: TGTGCCACCAGCTCGACAGGGGAAGAAGCTTTCTTT. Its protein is CATSSTGEEAFF.

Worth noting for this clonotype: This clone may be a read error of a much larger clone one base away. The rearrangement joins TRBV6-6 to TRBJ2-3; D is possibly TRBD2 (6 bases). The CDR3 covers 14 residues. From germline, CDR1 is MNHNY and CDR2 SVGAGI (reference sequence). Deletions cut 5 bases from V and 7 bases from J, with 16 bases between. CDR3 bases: TGTGCCAGCAGTCGGAGACTAGATGCTAATACGCAGTATTTT. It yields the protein CASSRRLDANTQYF.

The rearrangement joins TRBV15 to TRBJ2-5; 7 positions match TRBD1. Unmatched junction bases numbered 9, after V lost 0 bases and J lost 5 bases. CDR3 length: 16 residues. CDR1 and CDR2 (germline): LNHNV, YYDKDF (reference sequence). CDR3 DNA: TGTGCCACCAGCAGAGAAATGGATAGGGGGCGGGAGACCCAGTACTTC. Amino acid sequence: CATSREMDRGRETQYF.

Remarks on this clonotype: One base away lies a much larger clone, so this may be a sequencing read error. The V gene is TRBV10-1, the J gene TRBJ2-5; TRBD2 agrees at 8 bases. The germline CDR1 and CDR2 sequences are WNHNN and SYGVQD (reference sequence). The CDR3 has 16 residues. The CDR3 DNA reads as TGTGCCAGCAGTTACCGGGGGGGCGGAGGGCAAGAGACCCAGTACTTC. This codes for CASSYRGGGGQETQYF.

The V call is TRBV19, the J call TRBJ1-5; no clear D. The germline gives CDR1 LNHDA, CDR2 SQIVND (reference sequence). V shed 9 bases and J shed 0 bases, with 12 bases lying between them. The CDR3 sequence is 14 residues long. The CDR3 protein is CASKHHDSNQPQHF. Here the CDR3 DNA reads TGTGCCAGCAAGCACCATGATAGCAATCAGCCCCAGCATTTT.

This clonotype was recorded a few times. The CDR3 protein is CASSVSRTGNSPLHF. CDR3 nucleotides: TGTGCCAGCAGCGTGAGCCGGACAGGGAATTCACCCCTCCACTTT. The chain employs TRBV9 and TRBJ1-6, with 8 bases aligning to TRBD1. This CDR3 is built from 15 residues. V gave up 2 bases and J gave up 7 bases; unmatched junction bases: 5. Germline V gene data show CDR1 as SGDLS and CDR2 as YYNGEE.

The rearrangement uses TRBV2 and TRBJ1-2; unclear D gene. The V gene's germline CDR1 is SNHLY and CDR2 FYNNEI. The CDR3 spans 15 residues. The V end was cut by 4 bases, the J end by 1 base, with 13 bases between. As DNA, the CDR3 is TGTGCCAGCAGTGCAATGGCTGCTCTTAACTATGGCTACACCTTC. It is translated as CASSAMAALNYGYTF.

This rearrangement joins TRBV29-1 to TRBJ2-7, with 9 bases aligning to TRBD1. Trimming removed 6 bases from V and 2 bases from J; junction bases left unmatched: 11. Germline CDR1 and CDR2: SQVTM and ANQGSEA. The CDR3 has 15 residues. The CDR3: CSVTVGGQGTYEQYF. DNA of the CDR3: TGCAGCGTGACTGTCGGTGGACAGGGGACCTACGAGCAGTACTTC.

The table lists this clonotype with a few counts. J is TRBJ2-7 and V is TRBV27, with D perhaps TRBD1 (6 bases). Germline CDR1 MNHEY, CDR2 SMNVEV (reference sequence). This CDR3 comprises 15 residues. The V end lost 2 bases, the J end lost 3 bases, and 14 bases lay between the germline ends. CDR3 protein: CASSLRVGGGYEQYF. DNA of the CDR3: TGTGCCAGCAGTTTACGGGTTGGGGGCGGCTACGAGCAGTACTTC.

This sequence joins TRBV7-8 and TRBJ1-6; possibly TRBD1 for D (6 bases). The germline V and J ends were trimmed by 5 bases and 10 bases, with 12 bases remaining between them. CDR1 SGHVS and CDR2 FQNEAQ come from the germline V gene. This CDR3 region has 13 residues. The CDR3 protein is CASSAGGHSPLHF. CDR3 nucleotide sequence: TGTGCCAGCAGCGCCGGGGGGCACTCACCCCTCCACTTT.

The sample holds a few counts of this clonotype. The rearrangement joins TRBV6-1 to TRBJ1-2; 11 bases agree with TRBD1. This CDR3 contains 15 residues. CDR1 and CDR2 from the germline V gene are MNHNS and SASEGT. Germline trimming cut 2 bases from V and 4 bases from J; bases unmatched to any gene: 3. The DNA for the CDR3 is TGTGCCAGCAGTGAATCGGGGACAGGGGGCTATGGCTACACCTTC. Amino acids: CASSESGTGGYGYTF.

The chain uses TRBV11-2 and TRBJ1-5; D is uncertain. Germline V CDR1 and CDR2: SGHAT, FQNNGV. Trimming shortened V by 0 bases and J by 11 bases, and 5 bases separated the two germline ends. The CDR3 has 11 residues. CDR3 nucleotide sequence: TGTGCCAGCAGCTTAGATTTTGCCCAGCATTTT. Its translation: CASSLDFAQHF.

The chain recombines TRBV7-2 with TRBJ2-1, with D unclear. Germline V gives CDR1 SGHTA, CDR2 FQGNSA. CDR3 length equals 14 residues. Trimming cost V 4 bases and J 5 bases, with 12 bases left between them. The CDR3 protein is CASSSSSAHNEQFF. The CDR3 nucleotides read TGTGCCAGCAGCTCGTCGTCAGCTCACAATGAGCAGTTCTTC. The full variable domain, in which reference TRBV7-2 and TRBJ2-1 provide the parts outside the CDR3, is GAGVSQSPSNKVTEKGKDVELRCDPISGHTALYWYRQSLGQGLEFLIYFQGNSAPDKSGLPSDRFSAERTGGSVSTLTIQRTQQEDSAVYLCASSSSSAHNEQFFGPGTRLTVL.

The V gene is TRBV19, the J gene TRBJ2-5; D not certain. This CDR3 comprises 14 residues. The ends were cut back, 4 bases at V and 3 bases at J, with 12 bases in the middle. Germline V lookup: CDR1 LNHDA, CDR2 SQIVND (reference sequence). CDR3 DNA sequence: TGTGCCAGTAGTACCTCGTGGTGGGAAGAGACCCAGTACTTC. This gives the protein CASSTSWWEETQYF.

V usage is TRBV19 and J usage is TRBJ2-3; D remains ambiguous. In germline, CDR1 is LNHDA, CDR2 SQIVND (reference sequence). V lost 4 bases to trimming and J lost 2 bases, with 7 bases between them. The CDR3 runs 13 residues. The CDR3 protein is CASSTGYTDTQYF. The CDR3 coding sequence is TGTGCCAGTAGTACAGGATACACAGATACGCAGTATTTT. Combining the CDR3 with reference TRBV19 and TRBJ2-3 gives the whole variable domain DGGITQSPKYLFRKEGQNVTLSCEQNLNHDAMYWYRQDPGQGLRLIYYSQIVNDFQKGDIAEGYSVSREKKESFPLTVTSAQKNPTAFYLCASSTGYTDTQYFGPGTRLTVL.

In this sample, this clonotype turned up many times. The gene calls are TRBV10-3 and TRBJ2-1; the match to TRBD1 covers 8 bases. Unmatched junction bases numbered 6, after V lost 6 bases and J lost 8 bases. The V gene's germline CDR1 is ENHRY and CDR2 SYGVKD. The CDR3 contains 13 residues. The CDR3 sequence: CAIRRTGRDEQFF. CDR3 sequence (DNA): TGTGCCATCAGACGGACAGGGCGCGATGAGCAGTTCTTC.

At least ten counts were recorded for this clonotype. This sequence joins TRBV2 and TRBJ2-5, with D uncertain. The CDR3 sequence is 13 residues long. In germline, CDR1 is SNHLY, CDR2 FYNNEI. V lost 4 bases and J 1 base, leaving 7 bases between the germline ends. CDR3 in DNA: TGTGCCAGCAGTGTACGGGTCCAAGAGACCCAGTACTTC. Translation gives CASSVRVQETQYF.

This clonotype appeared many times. The CDR3 sequence is CAISTDRENTEAFF. Here the CDR3 DNA reads TGTGCCATCAGTACTGACAGGGAGAACACTGAAGCTTTCTTT. V is TRBV10-3 and J is TRBJ1-1; 7 nucleotides match TRBD1. Trimming at V came to 5 bases and at J to 1 base, leaving 4 bases not matched to a gene. Germline V gene sequence: CDR1 ENHRY, CDR2 SYGVKD. The CDR3 spans 14 residues.